The 32 T cell receptor beta chains reported below all come from one sample, sequenced in a study of T-cell memory formation after mild COVID-19. MiXCR, applied by TCRdb to the 5' RACE reads, yields one record per CDR3 protein. The sample contains approximately 580,000 distinct CDR3 sequences, approximately 20% of which appear only once. The sequencing input was PBMCs or a T cell subset sorted from them (not recorded which). The receptors stem from an adult woman who had mild COVID-19 (a few samples of this study predate the infection). Cell type and time point are not known.

This chain uses TRBV2 with TRBJ2-2, with D perhaps matching TRBD2 (5 bases). Germline CDR1 SNHLY, CDR2 FYNNEI. V lost 4 bases and J 6 bases, leaving 15 bases between the germline ends. This CDR3 has 15 amino acids. Written as DNA, the CDR3 is TGTGCCAGCAGTGGATTGTGGGAGATACCCGGGGAGCTGTTTTTT. This sequence encodes CASSGLWEIPGELFF. Together with reference TRBV2 and TRBJ2-2, the CDR3 gives the full variable domain: EPEVTQTPSHQVTQMGQEVILRCVPISNHLYFYWYRQILGQKVEFLVSFYNNEISEKSEIFDDQFSVERPDGSNFTLKIRSTKLEDSAMYFCASSGLWEIPGELFFGEGSRLTVL.

This clonotype was detected a few times. The chain couples TRBV6-5 to TRBJ2-5; 12 bases line up with TRBD2. This CDR3 contains 15 residues. J was trimmed by 5 bases and V by 2 bases; bases with no gene match: 3. Germline values: CDR1 MNHEY, CDR2 SVGAGI. The CDR3, as DNA: TGTGCCAGCAGTTACGACGGACTAGCGGGGGAGACCCAGTACTTC. It translates to CASSYDGLAGETQYF.

The chain couples TRBV7-8 to TRBJ2-5; 11 bases map to TRBD2. This CDR3 contains 19 residues. Germline CDR1 SGHVS, CDR2 FQNEAQ. V was clipped by 7 bases and J by 1 base; unmatched bases: 17. The CDR3 sequence is CASISFLAGGYGAQETQYF. In DNA form, the CDR3 reads TGTGCCAGCATATCCTTTCTAGCGGGGGGATACGGGGCCCAAGAGACCCAGTACTTC.

V and J are TRBV30 and TRBJ1-1; D gene ambiguous. Deletions cut 0 bases from V and 1 base from J, with 9 bases between. From germline, CDR1 is GTSNPN and CDR2 SVGIG (reference sequence). This CDR3 has 14 residues. This CDR3 reads CAWSVTAANTEAFF. Written as DNA, the CDR3 is TGTGCCTGGAGTGTGACGGCAGCGAACACTGAAGCTTTCTTT.

This clonotype was found a few times. The chain joins TRBV2 to TRBJ2-7; the D call may be TRBD1 or TRBD2 (6 bases each). The CDR3 has 15 residues. V dropped 3 bases and J dropped 2 bases, with 14 bases sitting between them. Germline-derived CDR1 and CDR2 are SNHLY and FYNNEI. The CDR3 loop reads CASSEGPGAPYEQYF. The CDR3 DNA reads TGTGCCAGCAGTGAGGGTCCGGGGGCCCCCTACGAGCAGTACTTC.

The chain is built from TRBV7-2 and TRBJ2-5, with D maybe TRBD1 (5 bases). V was trimmed by 1 base and J by 5 bases, leaving 14 bases between them. The CDR3 covers 15 residues. Per the germline V gene, CDR1 is SGHTA and CDR2 is FQGNSA. CDR3 DNA sequence: TGTGCCAGCAGCTTAGGCGGTGCAGGGCGGGAGACCCAGTACTTC. Its protein is CASSLGGAGRETQYF.

The genes are TRBV11-2 and TRBJ2-1, with 10 positions matching TRBD2. The V and J ends lost 5 bases and 9 bases, in that order; junction bases with no gene match: 13. Germline V gives CDR1 SGHAT, CDR2 FQNNGV. The CDR3 totals 16 residues. The CDR3 DNA reads TGTGCCAGCAGCGTCTTAGCGGGAGGCCCAACACTTGAGCAGTTCTTC. Protein product: CASSVLAGGPTLEQFF.

The V call is TRBV7-9, the J call TRBJ1-1, with a weak D call TRBD1 (5 bases). V was pared by 5 bases and J by 3 bases, with 13 bases between. The CDR3 totals 14 residues. CDR1 SEHNR and CDR2 FQNEAQ come from the germline V gene (reference sequence). Here the CDR3 DNA reads TGTGCCAGCAGCCTTCGGGGGAGGGACACTGAAGCTTTCTTT. Protein sequence: CASSLRGRDTEAFF.

This sequence joins TRBV14 and TRBJ2-5; possible D gene TRBD1, 5 bases. CDR3 length: 15 residues. Trimming took 3 bases from V and 5 from J, leaving 16 bases between them. Germline CDR1 is SGHDN and CDR2 is FVKESK. The CDR3 loop reads CASSHGPLAGETQYF. The DNA for the CDR3 is TGTGCCAGCAGCCACGGACCGCTGGCAGGGGAGACCCAGTACTTC.

The chain joins TRBV9 to TRBJ2-4; D unresolved. Germline values: CDR1 SGDLS, CDR2 YYNGEE. The CDR3 is 12 residues long. Deletions cut 4 bases from V and 8 bases from J, with 10 bases between. In nucleotides, the CDR3 is TGTGCCAGCAGCCGCGACTCGGACATTCAGTACTTC. As protein: CASSRDSDIQYF.

The genes are TRBV4-1 and TRBJ1-6; D possibly corresponds to TRBD1 (5 bases). Trimming stripped 1 base from V and 7 bases from J, with 20 bases between. Per germline, CDR1 MGHRA and CDR2 YSYEKL. The CDR3 spans 18 residues. This CDR3 reads CASSQGLYGTGTNSPLHF. In DNA, the CDR3 is TGCGCCAGCAGCCAAGGGTTGTATGGTACGGGGACCAATTCACCCCTCCACTTT.

V gene TRBV20-1 combines with J gene TRBJ2-1; D is possibly TRBD2 (6 bases). This CDR3 comprises 12 residues. V was trimmed by 6 bases and J by 10 bases, leaving 16 bases between them. Germline-derived CDR1 and CDR2 are DFQATT and SNEGSKA (reference sequence). CDR3 DNA: TGCAGTGCCCTCGGGGCTAGCGAAGAGCAGTTCTTC. It yields the protein CSALGASEEQFF.

This sequence joins TRBV6-2 or TRBV6-3 and TRBJ2-5; D gene uncertain. Germline V gene data show CDR1 as MNHEY and CDR2 as SVGEGT. V shed 4 bases and J shed 7 bases, with 13 bases lying between them. CDR3 size: 13 residues. CDR3: CASSSVGRTTQYF. The DNA of the CDR3 is TGTGCCAGCAGTTCCGTGGGCCGGACGACCCAGTACTTC.

The chain carries TRBV6-2 or TRBV6-3 and TRBJ2-7; the D is unclear. Germline V lookup: CDR1 MNHEY, CDR2 SVGEGT. V lost 6 bases, J lost 4 bases, and 10 bases lay in between. The CDR3 runs to 12 residues. Here the CDR3 reads CASSPQAYEQYF. The CDR3 region has the DNA TGTGCCAGCAGCCCCCAAGCGTACGAGCAGTACTTC.

This clonotype was seen just once. The chain recombines TRBV12-3 or TRBV12-4 with TRBJ2-3, with 7 bases identical to TRBD2. The CDR3 has 16 amino acids. Germline trimming cut 2 bases from V and 2 bases from J; bases unmatched to any gene: 7. CDR3 protein: CASSLLAGVATDTQYF. The CDR3 DNA reads as TGTGCCAGCAGTTTACTGGCGGGAGTGGCCACAGATACGCAGTATTTT.

The chain carries TRBV5-1 and TRBJ1-2; 7 nucleotides agree with TRBD1. Germline V gene sequence: CDR1 SGHRS, CDR2 YFSETQ. This CDR3 is built from 13 residues. The junction had 8 bases not matched to a gene; V was cut back by 4 bases and J by 8 bases. In DNA, the CDR3 is TGCGCCAGCAGCCGTGACAGGGAGGAAGGCTACACCTTC. It codes for CASSRDREEGYTF. The full variable domain, its missing parts supplied by reference TRBV5-1 and TRBJ1-2, is KAGVTQTPRYLIKTRGQQVTLSCSPISGHRSVSWYQQTPGQGLQFLFEYFSETQRNKGNFPGRFSGRQFSNSRSEMNVSTLELGDSALYLCASSRDREEGYTFGSGTRLTVV.

This clonotype was counted ten times or more. The chain has TRBV7-2 and TRBJ2-1, with D maybe TRBD1 (6 bases). Per germline, CDR1 SGHTA and CDR2 FQGNSA. The CDR3 totals 14 residues. Trimming removed 7 bases from V and 0 bases from J, with 10 bases in between. CDR3 sequence: CASTRGGSYNEQFF. DNA for the CDR3: TGTGCCAGCACCAGAGGGGGCTCCTACAATGAGCAGTTCTTC.

This clonotype has a handful of counts. V and J are TRBV5-1 and TRBJ2-7; D unclear. Germline V CDR1 and CDR2: SGHRS, YFSETQ. The CDR3 is 13 amino acids. Trimming shortened V by 2 bases and J by 0 bases, and 6 bases separated the two germline ends. The CDR3 loop reads CASSFQSSYEQYF. The CDR3 DNA is TGCGCCAGCAGCTTCCAAAGCTCCTACGAGCAGTACTTC.

In its sample, this clonotype was seen many times. CDR3 DNA: TGTGCCATCAGTGAGGGGGAGACCCAGTACTTC. Its translation: CAISEGETQYF. The V gene is TRBV10-3, the J gene TRBJ2-5; D call uncertain. The CDR3 is made up of 11 amino acids. Germline CDR1 reads ENHRY; CDR2 reads SYGVKD. The ends were cut back, 2 bases at V and 5 bases at J, with 3 bases in the middle.

This clonotype was counted between two and nine times. Here the CDR3 DNA reads TGTGCCAGCAGCGTTACAGGGGGCAACATCTACGAGCAGTACTTC. Its translation: CASSVTGGNIYEQYF. The chain is built from TRBV5-8 and TRBJ2-7, with 9 bases lining up with TRBD1. This CDR3 comprises 15 residues. V lost 4 bases and J lost 3; bases outside the gene matches: 8. The germline V gene has CDR1 SGHTS and CDR2 YDEGEE.

The rearrangement uses TRBV3-1 and TRBJ2-1, with 7 bases lining up with TRBD2. Germline V gene data show CDR1 as LGHDT and CDR2 as YNNKEL (reference sequence). V dropped 4 bases and J dropped 7; count of bases not matched to a gene: 10. There are 15 residues in the CDR3. The DNA of the CDR3 is TGTGCCAGCAGCCGCGGCCGGGGGGTTGTGAATGAGCAGTTCTTC. Protein product: CASSRGRGVVNEQFF.

The sample holds a few counts of this clonotype. The chain uses TRBV6-5 and TRBJ2-1, with 8 bases fitting TRBD2. This CDR3 contains 15 residues. Germline CDR1 MNHEY, CDR2 SVGAGI. Germline trimming cut 2 bases from V and 9 bases from J; bases unmatched to any gene: 9. Written as DNA, the CDR3 is TGTGCCAGCAGTTACACTAGCGTTCGGGGGGGTGAGCAGTTCTTC. It is translated as CASSYTSVRGGEQFF.

The V and J genes are TRBV19 and TRBJ1-1; D unresolved. The CDR3 is 15 amino acids. Trimming left V 0 bases short and J 1 base short, with 9 bases between. Germline CDR1 and CDR2: LNHDA and SQIVND (reference sequence). CDR3 in amino acids: CASSIDYRGNTEAFF. CDR3 DNA sequence: TGTGCCAGTAGTATAGATTATCGGGGGAACACTGAAGCTTTCTTT.

This clonotype has only a few counts. This chain uses TRBV19 with TRBJ1-1, with 7 nucleotides matching TRBD1. CDR1 LNHDA and CDR2 SQIVND come from the germline V gene (reference sequence). V lost 7 bases to trimming and J lost 5 bases; unmatched junction nucleotides: 7. This CDR3 is built from 13 residues. The CDR3 loop is CASKGQGDTEAFF. Written as DNA, the CDR3 is TGTGCCAGTAAAGGGCAGGGGGATACTGAAGCTTTCTTT.

This clonotype has at least ten counts. This chain links TRBV28 with TRBJ2-2; maybe TRBD2 (5 bases). Germline assignment: CDR1 MDHEN and CDR2 SYDVKM. V lost 8 bases and J 6 bases, leaving 13 bases between the germline ends. CDR3 length equals 13 residues. CDR3 region: CASSRAGAGELFF. CDR3 DNA: TGTGCCAGCTCACGTGCCGGGGCCGGGGAGCTGTTTTTT.

The sample holds a few counts of this clonotype. The chain has TRBV24-1 and TRBJ2-7; D call uncertain. Germline loops: CDR1 KGHDR, CDR2 SFDVKD. The CDR3 length is 13 residues. V was clipped by 5 bases and J by 5 bases, with 12 bases between them. The CDR3 sequence is CATSVPQENEQYF. The CDR3 nucleotides read TGTGCCACCAGTGTACCGCAGGAGAACGAGCAGTACTTC.

The chain recombines TRBV9 with TRBJ1-2; tentatively, D is TRBD1 (6 bases). V dropped 4 bases and J dropped 1 base, with 17 bases sitting between them. Germline V gives CDR1 SGDLS, CDR2 YYNGEE. The CDR3 is made up of 16 amino acids. Written as DNA, the CDR3 is TGTGCCAGCAGCTCGACCGGGGGCAGTATTAACTATGGCTACACCTTC. Translation: CASSSTGGSINYGYTF. The full variable domain, rest sourced from reference TRBV9 and TRBJ1-2, is DSGVTQTPKHLITATGQRVTLRCSPRSGDLSVYWYQQSLDQGLQFLIQYYNGEERAKGNILERFSAQQFPDLHSELNLSSLELGDSALYFCASSSTGGSINYGYTFGSGTRLTVV.

This clonotype was counted a single time. The junction and the germline gene differ at one end; a read error may be behind it. The chain couples TRBV6-1 to TRBJ2-2; D is unclear. The V gene's germline CDR1 is MNHNS and CDR2 SASEGT. The CDR3 has 13 amino acids. DNA for the CDR3: TGTGACAGCAGTGAAGTGCGGCCCGGGGAGCTGTTTTTT. This gives the protein CDSSEVRPGELFF.

This clonotype was detected only a few times. The gene calls are TRBV7-6 and TRBJ2-5, with TRBD2 matching over 8 bases. Germline CDR1 is SGHVS and CDR2 is FNYEAQ. Trimming removed 5 bases from V and 6 bases from J; junction bases left unmatched: 11. The CDR3 contains 15 residues. The CDR3 reads CASSPGTSGRQTQYF. The CDR3 DNA sequence: TGTGCCAGCAGCCCAGGGACTAGTGGTCGGCAGACCCAGTACTTC.

In its sample, this clonotype was seen a few times. The chain couples TRBV29-1 to TRBJ1-2; no definite D call. This CDR3 spans 13 amino acids. Deletions cut 3 bases from V and 7 bases from J, with 15 bases between. Germline V gene sequence: CDR1 SQVTM, CDR2 ANQGSEA. The CDR3 protein is CSVEELLVTGYTF. In DNA form, the CDR3 reads TGCAGCGTTGAGGAGCTTTTGGTAACTGGCTACACCTTC.

J is TRBJ2-4 and V is TRBV12-3 or TRBV12-4; D is unclear. The ends were cut back, 4 bases at V and 1 base at J, with 11 bases in the middle. The CDR3 is made up of 15 amino acids. The CDR3 protein is CASSSLGKAKNIQYF. The CDR3, as DNA: TGTGCCAGCAGTTCCCTTGGGAAGGCCAAAAACATTCAGTACTTC.

This clonotype was seen at least ten times. The genes are TRBV12-3 or TRBV12-4 and TRBJ2-3; no clear D gene. There are 12 residues in the CDR3. V lost 3 bases and J lost 3, with 4 bases in between. The chain's CDR3 is CASSFTTDTQYF. The CDR3 nucleotides are TGTGCCAGCAGTTTCACGACAGATACGCAGTATTTT.